This passage covers 12 T cell receptor beta chains from one sample sequenced in a study of regulatory T cells in long-lasting Graves disease. Time point defined: newly diagnosed GD, antithyroid drugs for less than 3 months. PBMC-extracted RNA yielded the TCR library. Combining iRepertoire HTBI primers with Arm-PCR of CDR3 regions, the authors built TCR beta libraries. TCRdb reanalysed the multiplex PCR reads using MiXCR and keeps one entry per CDR3 protein. The data show 500,000 or so distinct CDR3 sequences, roughly 17% seen once. This sample also appeared in a second study, on T cells in Graves' hyperthyroidism and ophthalmopathy.

This sample comprised peripheral blood mononuclear cells (PBMCs), obtained at new diagnosis, from a patient treated with antithyroid drugs. The receptors were gathered from a man aged 35 to 55 with Graves disease.

This clonotype occurred a few times. The chain joins TRBV6-1 to TRBJ2-3, with D unclear. Germline CDR1 is MNHNS and CDR2 is SASEGT. V was pared by 5 bases and J by 2 bases, with 17 bases between. This CDR3 is 16 amino acids long. The CDR3 is CASSKPPGDFTDTQYF. CDR3 DNA: TGTGCCAGCAGTAAACCTCCGGGCGACTTCACAGATACGCAGTATTTT.

This clonotype was detected many times. The chain employs TRBV2 and TRBJ1-5; 8 bases align to TRBD1. J was trimmed by 2 bases and V by 6 bases; bases with no gene match: 3. This CDR3 is built from 14 residues. CDR1 is SNHLY, CDR2 FYNNEI, per germline. The CDR3 here is CASRDRGRNQPQHF. The CDR3 DNA reads as TGTGCCAGCAGAGACAGGGGACGCAATCAGCCCCAGCATTTT.

This clonotype was seen ten or more times. The CDR3 nucleotides are TGTGCCTGGAGTGGTGAGGCCGGTACGCAGTATTTT. Amino acid sequence: CAWSGEAGTQYF. The chain combines TRBV30 with TRBJ2-3, with D uncertain. The germline gives CDR1 GTSNPN, CDR2 SVGIG (reference sequence). The germline V and J ends were trimmed by 1 base and 8 bases, with 10 bases remaining between them. The CDR3 is 12 amino acids.

This clonotype was counted many times. The chain is built from TRBV12-3 or TRBV12-4 and TRBJ1-1; D ambiguous. The length of the CDR3 is 14 residues. V dropped 1 base and J dropped 7 bases, with 13 bases sitting between them. CDR3 coding DNA: TGTGCCAGCAGTTTAGATGTGAACAAACGTGAAGCTTTCTTT. Protein: CASSLDVNKREAFF.

The genes are TRBV14 and TRBJ2-1; perhaps TRBD2 as D (5 bases). The CDR3 length is 15 residues. Trimming shortened V by 0 bases and J by 5 bases, and 11 bases separated the two germline ends. The germline V gene encodes CDR1 SGHDN and CDR2 FVKESK. CDR3 nucleotides: TGTGCCAGCAGCCAAGATTCGAGCGGTAACAATGAGCAGTTCTTC. Amino acid sequence: CASSQDSSGNNEQFF. Filled out from reference TRBV14 and TRBJ2-1, the complete variable domain reads EAGVTQFPSHSVIEKGQTVTLRCDPISGHDNLYWYRRVMGKEIKFLLHFVKESKQDESGMPNNRFLAERTGGTYSTLKVQPAELEDSGVYFCASSQDSSGNNEQFFGPGTRLTVL.

The sample holds many counts of this clonotype. This chain's CDR3 is CASSYPGSDNQPQHF. Written as DNA, the CDR3 is TGTGCCAGCAGTTATCCAGGGAGCGACAATCAGCCCCAGCATTTT. The chain combines TRBV28 with TRBJ1-5, with D possibly matching TRBD1 (5 bases). This CDR3 contains 15 residues. Trimming pared 4 bases from V and 3 bases from J, leaving 13 bases between. Germline V CDR1 and CDR2: MDHEN, SYDVKM. The full variable domain, in which reference TRBV28 and TRBJ1-5 provide the parts outside the CDR3, is DVKVTQSSRYLVKRTGEKVFLECVQDMDHENMFWYRQDPGLGLRLIYFSYDVKMKEKGDIPEGYSVSREKKERFSLILESASTNQTSMYLCASSYPGSDNQPQHFGDGTRLSIL.

This clonotype was seen repeatedly, ten times or more. V and J are TRBV28 and TRBJ1-1; D unresolved. Germline-derived CDR1 and CDR2 are MDHEN and SYDVKM. The CDR3 sequence is 13 residues long. V gave up 3 bases and J gave up 1 base, with 6 bases separating them. The CDR3 DNA reads as TGTGCCAGCAGTTTCTCCACGAACACTGAAGCTTTCTTT. Protein product: CASSFSTNTEAFF.

This clonotype was seen repeatedly, ten times or more. This chain connects TRBV20-1 to TRBJ2-7; 9 bases align to TRBD2. CDR1 and CDR2 (germline): DFQATT, SNEGSKA (reference sequence). The CDR3 is made up of 15 amino acids. V lost 5 bases, J lost 3 bases, and 11 bases stayed unmatched. CDR3 sequence reads: CSAPPMGREGYEQYF. In nucleotides, the CDR3 is TGCAGTGCTCCCCCGATGGGGCGGGAGGGCTACGAGCAGTACTTC.

This chain uses TRBV7-2 with TRBJ1-2; the D gene is possibly TRBD1 (6 bases). The CDR3 is 15 amino acids. CDR1 is SGHTA and CDR2 is FQGNSA in the germline V gene. Deletions cut 4 bases from V and 6 bases from J, with 18 bases between. Written as DNA, the CDR3 is TGTGCCAGCAGCTCTCACAGGGTGCAAAAGAATGGCTACACCTTC. This sequence encodes CASSSHRVQKNGYTF.

The CDR3 DNA reads as TGTGCCAGCAGCTCACTGGGGCGGGGGGCGCGGTCACCCCTCCACTTT. Its translation is CASSSLGRGARSPLHF. The V gene is TRBV7-9, the J gene TRBJ1-6, with D possibly matching TRBD1 (6 bases). Trimming left V 4 bases short and J 10 bases short, with 20 bases between. The CDR3 length is 16 residues. Germline V lookup: CDR1 SEHNR, CDR2 FQNEAQ (reference sequence).

This clonotype turned up a few times. This sequence joins TRBV19 and TRBJ1-5, with no clear D. Looked up from germline, CDR1 is LNHDA and CDR2 is SQIVND (reference sequence). The CDR3 covers 14 residues. V lost 2 bases and J lost 7, with 12 bases in between. CDR3 bases: TGTGCCAGTAGTATAAGATCCGGCGGGCAGCCCCAGCATTTT. It is translated as CASSIRSGGQPQHF.

The chain links TRBV9 to TRBJ1-1; possible D gene TRBD1, 6 bases. From germline, CDR1 is SGDLS and CDR2 YYNGEE. The V end lost 0 bases, the J end lost 4 bases, and 16 bases lay between the germline ends. This CDR3 contains 16 residues. The CDR3 loop is CASSVAVGAGATEAFF. The CDR3 nucleotides are TGTGCCAGCAGCGTAGCGGTGGGGGCTGGGGCCACTGAAGCTTTCTTT.